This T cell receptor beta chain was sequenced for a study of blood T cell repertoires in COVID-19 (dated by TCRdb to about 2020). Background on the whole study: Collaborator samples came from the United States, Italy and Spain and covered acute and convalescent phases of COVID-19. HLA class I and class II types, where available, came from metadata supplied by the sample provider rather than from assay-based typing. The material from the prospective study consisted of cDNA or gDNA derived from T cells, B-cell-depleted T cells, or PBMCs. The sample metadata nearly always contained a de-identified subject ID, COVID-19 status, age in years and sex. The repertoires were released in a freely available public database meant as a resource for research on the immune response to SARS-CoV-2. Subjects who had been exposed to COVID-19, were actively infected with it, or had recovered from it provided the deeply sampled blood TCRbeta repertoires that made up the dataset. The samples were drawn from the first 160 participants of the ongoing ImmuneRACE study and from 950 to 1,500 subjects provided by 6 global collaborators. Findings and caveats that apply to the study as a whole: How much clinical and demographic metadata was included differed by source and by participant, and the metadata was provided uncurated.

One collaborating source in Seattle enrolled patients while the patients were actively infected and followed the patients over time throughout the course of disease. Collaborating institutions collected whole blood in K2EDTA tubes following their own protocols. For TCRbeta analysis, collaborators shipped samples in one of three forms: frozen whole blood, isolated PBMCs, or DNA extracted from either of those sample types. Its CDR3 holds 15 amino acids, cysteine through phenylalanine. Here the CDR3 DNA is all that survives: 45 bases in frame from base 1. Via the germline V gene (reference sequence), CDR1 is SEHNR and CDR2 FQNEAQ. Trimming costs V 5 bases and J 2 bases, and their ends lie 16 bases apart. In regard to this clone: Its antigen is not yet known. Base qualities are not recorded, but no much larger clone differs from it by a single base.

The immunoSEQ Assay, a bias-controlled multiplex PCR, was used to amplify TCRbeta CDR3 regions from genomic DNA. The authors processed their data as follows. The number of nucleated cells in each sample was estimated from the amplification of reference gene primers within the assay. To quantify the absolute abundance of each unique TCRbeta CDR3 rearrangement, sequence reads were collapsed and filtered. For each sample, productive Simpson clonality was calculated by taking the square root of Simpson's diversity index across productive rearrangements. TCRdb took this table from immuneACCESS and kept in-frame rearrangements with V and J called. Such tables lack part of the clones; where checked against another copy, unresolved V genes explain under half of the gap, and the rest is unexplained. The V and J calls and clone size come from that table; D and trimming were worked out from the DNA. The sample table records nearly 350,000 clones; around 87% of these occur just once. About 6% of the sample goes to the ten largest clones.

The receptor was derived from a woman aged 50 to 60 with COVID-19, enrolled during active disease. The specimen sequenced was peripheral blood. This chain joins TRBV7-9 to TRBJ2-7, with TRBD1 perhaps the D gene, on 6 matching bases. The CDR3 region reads CASSTNRAPTYEQYF. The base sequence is TGTGCCAGCAGCACGAACAGGGCCCCTACCTACGAGCAGTACTTC.